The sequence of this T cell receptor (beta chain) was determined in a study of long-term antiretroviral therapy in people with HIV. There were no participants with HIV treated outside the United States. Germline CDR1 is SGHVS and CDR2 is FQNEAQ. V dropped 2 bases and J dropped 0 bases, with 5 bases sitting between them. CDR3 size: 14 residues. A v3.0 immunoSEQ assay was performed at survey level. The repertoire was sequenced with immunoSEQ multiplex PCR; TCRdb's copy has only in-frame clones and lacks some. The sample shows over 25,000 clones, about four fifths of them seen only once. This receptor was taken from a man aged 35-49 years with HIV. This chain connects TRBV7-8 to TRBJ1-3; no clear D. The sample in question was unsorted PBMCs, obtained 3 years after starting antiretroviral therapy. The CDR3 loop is CASSLSISGNTIYF. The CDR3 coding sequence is TGTGCCAGCAGCTTATCCATCTCTGGAAACACCATATATTTT. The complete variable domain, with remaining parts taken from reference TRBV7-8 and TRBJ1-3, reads GAGVSQSPRYKVAKRGQDVALRCDPISGHVSLFWYQQALGQGPEFLTYFQNEAQLDKSGLPSDRFFAERPEGSVSTLKIQRTQQEDSAVYLCASSLSISGNTIYFGEGSWLTVV.